One TCR beta chain is described in this entry. This clonotype was observed at least ten times. Its antigen is still unknown. No base quality values were provided; no much bigger clone lies one nucleotide off. The data originate from a study of T cell repertoires in cytomegalovirus infection (dated by TCRdb to the late 2010s). Regarding the complete study: Donor HLA type was relevant to the analysis, as public TCR beta signatures indicated carriage of CMV infection together with the matching HLA type.

The investigation overall reported the following: Carriers of CMV infection plus the relevant HLA type were discriminated by the cumulative frequency of public TCR beta family members in the study cohort and in an independent 352-donor cohort. The ex vivo response was dominated by HLA-C-restricted CMV-specific TCR beta clonotypes, and the single most frequent clonotype in two of eight donors was supplied by these HLA-C-restricted clonotypes.

Sequencing instrument: Illumina HiSeq 1500. The public reads were quality trimmed at Q25 with fastp and then assembled into clones with MiXCR by TCRdb, keeping productive beta chains. CDR3 protein sequences are deduplicated, and each keeps its most common genes and DNA. A total of approximately 140,000 distinct CDR3 sequences appear in this sample, 5.5% to 7% of them only once. Over 15% of the sample is in the top ten clones. What was sequenced was PBMCs. The sequence was collected from a human donor in good health (CMV status not recorded). Some clones in this sample may be carry-over from other donors' samples.

In nucleotide form, the sequence is TGTGCCAGCAGCTCCTACGGACTAGCGGGGGTAAAAGAGACCCAGTACTTC. Its amino acids are CASSSYGLAGVKETQYF. This chain joins TRBV7-9 to TRBJ2-5, with TRBD2 matching 13 junction bases. From cysteine to phenylalanine, the CDR3 is 17 amino acids long. The kept DNA is CDR3 alone, 51 bases in frame from the first base. In the germline V gene (reference sequence), CDR1 corresponds to SEHNR and CDR2 to FQNEAQ. Germline trimming: 4 bases from V, 3 bases from J; junction bases outside gene matches: 8.